The source of this T cell receptor beta chain is a study of T cells after yellow fever vaccination. Looking at the study overall: The SMART-Seq v4 Ultra Low Input method served to prepare the low-cell-number fractions. The study, taken as a whole, reports: Most primary-vaccination clones reappeared after the booster (approximately 97% CD4, 75% to 90% CD8).

V gave up 2 bases and J gave up 6 bases; unmatched junction bases: 6. The V gene's germline CDR1 is SGHTA and CDR2 FQGNSA. The CDR3 sequence is 17 residues long. For this clonotype: The target antigen is unknown.

From the 5' RACE reads, TCRdb called clonotypes with MiXCR, one entry per CDR3 protein. The sample contains 500,000 to 550,000 distinct CDR3 sequences, just over 20% of which appear only once. This TCR came from a man younger than 30 who received the YFV17D yellow fever vaccine. The sample in question was PBMCs, obtained 21 days after the first yellow fever vaccination. This sequence joins TRBV7-2 and TRBJ2-1; 14 positions agree with TRBD2. The DNA for the CDR3 is TGTGCCAGCAGCTTAAAGACTAGCGGGGGGGCGGGCAATGAGCAGTTCTTC. This encodes CASSLKTSGGAGNEQFF.